This T cell receptor beta chain is from a study of OX40 agonist ivuxolimab in advanced cancers. TCRdb's table, derived via immunoSEQ multiplex PCR, lists solely in-frame clones and lacks some. The table has just over 95,000 clones, 90% seen once. V was trimmed by 0 bases and J by 8 bases, leaving 15 bases between them. This CDR3 has 15 residues. Per the germline V gene, CDR1 is SGDLS and CDR2 is YYNGEE. This clonotype was obtained from an adult with an advanced solid tumor such as melanoma, head and neck, liver or kidney cancer. The chain employs TRBV9 and TRBJ1-3, with a possible D match to TRBD1 (5 bases). This sample comprised CD4+ or CD8+ T cells sorted from blood, obtained in a trial of the OX40 agonist ivuxolimab. Written as DNA, the CDR3 is TGTGCCAGCAGCGTAGCAATCGGGGGTGCGCACACCATATATTTT. It translates to CASSVAIGGAHTIYF.